The clone carrying this T cell receptor (beta chain) was seen only a few times. The antigen remains undetermined. The entry originates in a study of T cell responses to AZD1222 COVID-19 vaccine. Study details: Investigators merged groups given second doses at roughly 4 or roughly 12 weeks. Study-wide results and caveats: Compared with day 0, the breadth and depth of the Spike-specific TCR repertoire rose significantly after two doses of AZD1222. CD4 TCRs covered the whole spike, strongest at regions 160-218 and 743-854. No day 14 peak samples; only post-peak repertoires were characterized.

CDR1 and CDR2 (germline): MNHEY, SMNVEV (reference sequence). Trimming cost V 5 bases and J 7 bases, with 14 bases left between them. This CDR3 spans 13 amino acids. TCRdb keeps only in-frame clones here, not all; method: immunoSEQ multiplex PCR. Of about 150,000 clones listed, 93% are singletons. Sequenced material: peripheral blood, taken on day 0 of AZD1222 vaccination. The sequence was collected from an adult in good health. The V gene is TRBV27, the J gene TRBJ1-2, with D possibly being TRBD1 (6 bases). The CDR3 DNA sequence: TGTGCCAGCAGTGCCAACAGGGTCGGTGGCTACACCTTC. It translates to CASSANRVGGYTF.